This entry lists 24 T cell receptor beta chains sequenced from one sample in a study of T cell repertoires in cytomegalovirus infection. TCRdb independently ran MiXCR on the reads; one entry per CDR3 protein. The table has a few hundred thousand distinct CDR3 sequences, 33% seen once. The antigens of these receptors remain unknown. The material sequenced was cultured PBMCs, taken from culture after CMV antigen stimulation. The receptor source for this set is a human donor in good health (CMV status not recorded). Some clones in this sample may be carry-over from other donors' samples.

This sequence joins TRBV5-1 and TRBJ1-1, with 8 bases aligning to TRBD1. Per germline, CDR1 SGHRS and CDR2 YFSETQ. The V gene end was trimmed by 4 bases and the J gene end by 3 bases; junction bases not matched to a gene: 5. The length of the CDR3 is 14 residues. DNA of the CDR3: TGCGCCAGCAGCCAGACAGGGGCGGACACTGAAGCTTTCTTT. Its protein product is CASSQTGADTEAFF.

This clonotype has only a few counts. The chain links TRBV15 to TRBJ1-2; TRBD1 agrees at 8 bases. With V trimmed by 0 bases and J by 6 bases, 6 bases remained unmatched. The CDR3 length is 15 residues. Germline-derived CDR1 and CDR2 are LNHNV and YYDKDF (reference sequence). CDR3 nucleotide sequence: TGTGCCACCAGCAGAGATAGTACGACAGGGGATGGCTACACCTTC. Translated: CATSRDSTTGDGYTF.

The rearrangement links TRBV7-9 to TRBJ2-3; D possibly corresponds to TRBD1 (5 bases). Trimming removed 1 base from V and 1 base from J, with 9 bases in between. This CDR3 comprises 15 residues. Germline V gene sequence: CDR1 SEHNR, CDR2 FQNEAQ (reference sequence). The CDR3 is CASSLVGARTDTQYF. The CDR3 nucleotides are TGTGCCAGCAGCTTAGTAGGGGCCCGCACAGATACGCAGTATTTT.

This chain joins TRBV20-1 and TRBJ2-4; 14 bases agree with TRBD2. This CDR3 is built from 19 residues. The V and J ends lost 5 bases and 1 base, in that order; junction bases with no gene match: 13. The germline gives CDR1 DFQATT, CDR2 SNEGSKA (reference sequence). CDR3 sequence (DNA): TGCAGTGCTGGACCTCCGGGACTAGCGGGAGCCGGGGCCAAAAACATTCAGTACTTC. This encodes CSAGPPGLAGAGAKNIQYF.

In its sample, this clonotype was seen a few times. The chain employs TRBV28 and TRBJ2-3; 7 bases line up with TRBD1. The CDR3 totals 15 residues. Trimming cost V 3 bases and J 6 bases; bases outside gene matches: 9. Germline lookup yields CDR1 MDHEN and CDR2 SYDVKM. CDR3 DNA sequence: TGTGCCAGCAGTTTCCTTGACAGGGAAGGCGATACGCAGTATTTT. This gives the protein CASSFLDREGDTQYF. Full variable domain (remainder filled in from reference TRBV28 and TRBJ2-3): DVKVTQSSRYLVKRTGEKVFLECVQDMDHENMFWYRQDPGLGLRLIYFSYDVKMKEKGDIPEGYSVSREKKERFSLILESASTNQTSMYLCASSFLDREGDTQYFGPGTRLTVL.

In its sample, this clonotype was seen many times. The CDR3 coding sequence is TGTGCCAGCAGCGAAACGGGATGGCTAGCGGGAGCTGATACGCAGTATTTT. Translating gives CASSETGWLAGADTQYF. The rearrangement joins TRBV7-6 to TRBJ2-3, with 10 bases identical to TRBD2. The junction had 14 bases not matched to a gene; V was cut back by 5 bases and J by 6 bases. The CDR3 is 17 residues long. CDR1 is SGHVS and CDR2 is FNYEAQ in the germline V gene.

The rearrangement links TRBV6-2 or TRBV6-3 to TRBJ2-1, with D perhaps matching TRBD2 (6 bases). V dropped 6 bases and J dropped 0 bases, with 18 bases sitting between them. Germline V gives CDR1 MNHEY, CDR2 SVGEGT. This CDR3 region has 17 residues. CDR3 loop: CASSLMGLATSYNEQFF. The CDR3 DNA reads as TGTGCCAGCAGCCTGATGGGACTTGCCACCTCCTACAATGAGCAGTTCTTC.

This clonotype was seen many times. V usage is TRBV7-2 and J usage is TRBJ2-2; D not resolved. V was clipped by 3 bases and J by 1 base, with 3 bases between them. This CDR3 has 13 residues. From germline, CDR1 is SGHTA and CDR2 FQGNSA. For the CDR3, the DNA is TGTGCCAGCAGCTTGAGGAACACCGGGGAGCTGTTTTTT. Protein: CASSLRNTGELFF.

V and J are TRBV6-1 and TRBJ1-4; D unresolved. The germline V gene encodes CDR1 MNHNS and CDR2 SASEGT. This CDR3 is 13 amino acids long. The ends were cut back, 7 bases at V and 8 bases at J, with 14 bases in the middle. This CDR3 reads CASTFIGGEKLFF. Written as DNA, the CDR3 is TGTGCCAGCACGTTCATCGGTGGCGAAAAACTGTTTTTT.

The sample holds many counts of this clonotype. The CDR3 reads CASSLGRASETQYF. Here the CDR3 DNA reads TGTGCCAGCAGCTTAGGGAGGGCCTCAGAGACCCAGTACTTC. The chain joins TRBV11-2 to TRBJ2-5; the D gene is possibly TRBD2 (6 bases). There are 14 residues in the CDR3. The germline V gene encodes CDR1 SGHAT and CDR2 FQNNGV. Trimming took off 1 base at V and 4 bases at J, with 10 bases between the two ends.

The rearrangement uses TRBV2 and TRBJ2-7; the D is unclear. This CDR3 contains 14 residues. Trimming shortened V by 6 bases and J by 1 base, and 13 bases separated the two germline ends. Germline V CDR1 and CDR2: SNHLY, FYNNEI. The CDR3 protein is CASSASDFSYEQYV. CDR3 in DNA: TGTGCCAGCAGCGCATCCGACTTTTCCTACGAGCAGTACGTC.

The CDR3 nucleotides read TGTGCCAGCAGCTTAATAGGGGGTAATGAAAAACTGTTTTTT. It yields the protein CASSLIGGNEKLFF. J is TRBJ1-4 and V is TRBV7-2; possibly TRBD1 for D (6 bases). The CDR3 consists of 14 residues. The germline V gene encodes CDR1 SGHTA and CDR2 FQGNSA. V dropped 2 bases and J dropped 4 bases, with 8 bases sitting between them.

This chain uses TRBV7-6 with TRBJ2-1; 9 bases map to TRBD1. The CDR3 is 16 residues long. Germline CDR1 and CDR2: SGHVS and FNYEAQ. V shed 5 bases and J 2 bases; nucleotides not matched to a gene: 7. CDR3 in amino acids: CASSRRGTGTYNEQFF. CDR3 sequence (DNA): TGTGCCAGCAGCAGGCGTGGGACAGGGACCTACAATGAGCAGTTCTTC.

This sequence joins TRBV3-1 and TRBJ2-3; no definite D call. This CDR3 comprises 13 residues. V was shortened by 3 bases and J by 6 bases, with 10 bases between the two germline ends. Germline loops: CDR1 LGHDT, CDR2 YNNKEL (reference sequence). CDR3 loop: CASSQRLRDTQYF. The CDR3 bases are TGTGCCAGCAGCCAGCGCCTCCGGGATACGCAGTATTTT.

In this sample, this clonotype turned up once. The chain recombines TRBV19 with TRBJ2-3, with D possibly being TRBD2 (7 bases). This CDR3 region has 11 residues. The germline V and J ends were trimmed by 10 bases and 6 bases, with 11 bases remaining between them. CDR1 is LNHDA and CDR2 is SQIVND in the germline V gene (reference sequence). The DNA for the CDR3 is TGTGCCACCGCGGGGGCTGATACGCAGTATTTT. Residues: CATAGADTQYF.

The CDR3 loop reads CASSLKLAANEKLFF. CDR3 DNA sequence: TGTGCCAGCAGCTTAAAGTTGGCGGCTAATGAAAAACTGTTTTTT. The chain uses TRBV5-8 and TRBJ1-4; no firm D call. Trimming shortened V by 2 bases and J by 3 bases, and 11 bases separated the two germline ends. Germline-derived CDR1 and CDR2 are SGHTS and YDEGEE. CDR3 length: 15 residues.

This clonotype has only a few counts. The gene calls are TRBV27 and TRBJ1-2; possibly TRBD1 for D (5 bases). Trimming pared 5 bases from V and 7 bases from J, leaving 20 bases between. CDR1 MNHEY and CDR2 SMNVEV come from the germline V gene (reference sequence). The CDR3 covers 15 residues. CDR3 DNA: TGTGCCAGCAGTCCTCTGGGACGTCGGGCTCTTGGCTACACCTTC. It is translated as CASSPLGRRALGYTF.

The rearrangement joins TRBV4-3 to TRBJ2-3; 7 positions agree with TRBD2. With 0 bases clipped from V and 0 bases from J, the junction kept 9 bases outside the gene matches. There are 18 residues in the CDR3. From germline, CDR1 is LGHNA and CDR2 YSLEER. CDR3 region: CASSQDPYPSGSTDTQYF. The CDR3 DNA reads TGCGCCAGCAGCCAAGATCCCTATCCTAGCGGAAGCACAGATACGCAGTATTTT.

The rearrangement joins TRBV9 to TRBJ2-1, with 15 bases that match TRBD2. The CDR3 is 15 residues long. V lost 3 bases and J lost 8; bases outside the gene matches: 3. The germline V gene encodes CDR1 SGDLS and CDR2 YYNGEE. This CDR3 reads CASSGTSGRADEQFF. For the CDR3, the DNA is TGTGCCAGCAGCGGGACTAGCGGGAGGGCCGATGAGCAGTTCTTC.

This clonotype was seen only a few times. The chain carries TRBV25-1 and TRBJ1-2; D not resolved. Germline lookup yields CDR1 MGHDK and CDR2 SYGVNS. This CDR3 comprises 13 residues. With 2 bases removed from V and 2 bases from J, the gap between germline ends came to 6 bases. This CDR3 is CASSEIQNYGYTF. The DNA of the CDR3 is TGTGCCAGCAGTGAAATACAGAACTATGGCTACACCTTC.

In this sample, this clonotype turned up a few times. The gene calls are TRBV6-2 or TRBV6-3 and TRBJ2-1; D is unclear. Germline CDR1 MNHEY, CDR2 SVGEGT. V lost 6 bases and J 6 bases, leaving 12 bases between the germline ends. CDR3 length: 13 amino acids. The CDR3, as DNA: TGTGCCAGCAGATCATCCAGCGTCAATGAGCAGTTCTTC. This sequence encodes CASRSSSVNEQFF.

The V call is TRBV19, the J call TRBJ1-5, with D possibly being TRBD1 (5 bases). Germline CDR1 is LNHDA and CDR2 is SQIVND (reference sequence). The CDR3 totals 15 residues. Trimming cost V 3 bases and J 0 bases, with 9 bases left between them. CDR3 bases: TGTGCCAGTAGTATGAGACAGAGTAGCAATCAGCCCCAGCATTTT. It translates to CASSMRQSSNQPQHF.

The chain carries TRBV12-3 or TRBV12-4 and TRBJ1-1; D is unresolved. The CDR3 is made up of 13 amino acids. The V end was cut by 6 bases, the J end by 3 bases, with 11 bases between. The chain's CDR3 is CASRGTWDTEAFF. The CDR3 coding sequence is TGTGCCAGCAGAGGAACTTGGGACACTGAAGCTTTCTTT.

This clonotype was recorded many times. The J gene is TRBJ2-5, the V gene TRBV6-1; 7 nucleotides match TRBD2. J was trimmed by 5 bases and V by 3 bases; bases with no gene match: 6. This CDR3 region has 14 residues. CDR1 MNHNS and CDR2 SASEGT come from the germline V gene. CDR3: CASSDGGGPETQYF. The CDR3 DNA sequence: TGTGCCAGCAGTGATGGGGGGGGACCGGAGACCCAGTACTTC.